These 25 T cell receptor beta chains were sequenced from one sample in a study of radiation and T cells in renal cell carcinoma. The treatment denotes: treatment-naive control, cytoreductive nephrectomy. This table comes from immunoSEQ multiplex PCR, and its TCRdb copy is limited to in-frame clones, with some not included. Of about 18,000 clones listed, around 63% were seen once; the top ten hold 30% to 35%. Sequences were derived from tumor tissue, sampled from a patient whose treatment was nephrectomy without radiotherapy. The source of these receptors is a man aged 50-59 years with renal cell carcinoma.

This clone was found once. V and J are TRBV28 and TRBJ2-7; the D is unclear. This CDR3 spans 15 amino acids. The germline CDR1 and CDR2 sequences are MDHEN and SYDVKM. The V end lost 1 base, the J end lost 3 bases, and 13 bases lay between the germline ends. The CDR3 DNA is TGTGCCAGCAGTTTATTGGTAGGGTTTTTCTACGAGCAGTACTTC. The encoded protein is CASSLLVGFFYEQYF. The variable domain in full, completed from reference TRBV28 and TRBJ2-7, reads DVKVTQSSRYLVKRTGEKVFLECVQDMDHENMFWYRQDPGLGLRLIYFSYDVKMKEKGDIPEGYSVSREKKERFSLILESASTNQTSMYLCASSLLVGFFYEQYFGPGTRLTVT.

This clone is a singleton in its sample. J is TRBJ2-5 and V is TRBV6-1; 9 positions agree with TRBD2. The CDR3 runs 14 residues. The V gene's germline CDR1 is MNHNS and CDR2 SASEGT. The ends lost 6 bases at V and 4 bases at J; junction bases unmatched: 6. The CDR3 DNA follows: TGTGCCAGCAGGGGCGGGGGGGCCGCAGAGACCCAGTACTTC. Protein product: CASRGGGAAETQYF.

The genes are TRBV2 and TRBJ2-7; weak D call: TRBD1 (6 bases). The CDR3 spans 12 residues. V was cut by 5 bases and J by 7 bases, with 12 bases left in between. Germline-derived CDR1 and CDR2 are SNHLY and FYNNEI. The CDR3 region has the DNA TGTGCCAGCAGTCGCACAGGGTATGAGCAGTACTTC. Protein: CASSRTGYEQYF.

V gene TRBV5-4 combines with J gene TRBJ2-6; D unresolved. This CDR3 comprises 15 residues. V was trimmed by 0 bases and J by 0 bases, leaving 4 bases between them. Germline V CDR1 and CDR2: SGHNT, YYREEE (reference sequence). The CDR3 loop reads CASSLENSGANVLTF. The DNA of the CDR3 is TGTGCCAGCAGCTTGGAAAACTCTGGGGCCAACGTCCTGACTTTC.

The rearrangement links TRBV19 to TRBJ2-1, with TRBD1 identical over 10 bases. The CDR3 is 16 residues long. J lost 7 bases, V lost 5 bases, and 11 bases had no gene match. The germline CDR1 and CDR2 sequences are LNHDA and SQIVND (reference sequence). This CDR3 reads CASSPRGTGDENEQFF. CDR3 in DNA: TGTGCCAGTAGTCCCAGAGGGACAGGGGACGAAAATGAGCAGTTCTTC.

The chain links TRBV15 to TRBJ1-1; no firm D call. CDR3 length equals 15 residues. Germline V gives CDR1 LNHNV, CDR2 YYDKDF (reference sequence). V was shortened by 0 bases and J by 5 bases, with 13 bases between the two germline ends. CDR3 residues: CATSRERPGRTEAFF. DNA of the CDR3: TGTGCCACCAGCAGAGAACGCCCCGGGAGGACTGAAGCTTTCTTT. The entire variable domain, with the rest obtained from reference TRBV15 and TRBJ1-1, is as follows: DAMVIQNPRYQVTQFGKPVTLSCSQTLNHNVMYWYQQKSSQAPKLLFHYYDKDFNNEADTPDNFQSRRPNTSFCFLDIRSPGLGDTAMYLCATSRERPGRTEAFFGQGTRLTVV.

This clone has only a few counts. This chain uses TRBV30 with TRBJ1-1; D unresolved. The CDR3 sequence is 13 residues long. The germline gives CDR1 GTSNPN, CDR2 SVGIG (reference sequence). The germline V and J ends were trimmed by 1 base and 4 bases, with 10 bases remaining between them. CDR3 DNA: TGTGCCTGGAGTGAAAGACAACCCACTGAAGCTTTCTTT. It codes for CAWSERQPTEAFF. The whole variable domain, filled in from reference TRBV30 and TRBJ1-1, reads SQTIHQWPATLVQPVGSPLSLECTVEGTSNPNLYWYRQAAGRGLQLLFYSVGIGQISSEVPQNLSASRPQDRQFILSSKKLLLSDSGFYLCAWSERQPTEAFFGQGTRLTVV.

The chain has TRBV9 and TRBJ2-3, with D possibly matching TRBD2 (5 bases). From germline, CDR1 is SGDLS and CDR2 YYNGEE. CDR3 length: 13 residues. The V and J ends lost 4 bases and 3 bases respectively, with 9 bases between them. The CDR3 bases are TGTGCCAGCAGCTTCGGGATGACAGATACGCAGTATTTT. It translates to CASSFGMTDTQYF.

This clone was observed a handful of times. The chain uses TRBV6-5 and TRBJ1-1; D is perhaps TRBD1 (5 bases). Trimming took off 6 bases at V and 1 base at J, with 12 bases between the two ends. Germline V gene lookup returns CDR1 MNHEY and CDR2 SVGAGI. The CDR3 is 14 amino acids. DNA of the CDR3: TGTGCCAGCAGAGGGATGACAGAGAACACTGAAGCTTTCTTT. This encodes CASRGMTENTEAFF.

The CDR3 loop is CAWSVTGYGYTF. The CDR3 DNA reads as TGTGCCTGGAGTGTCACCGGCTATGGCTACACCTTC. The rearrangement joins TRBV30 to TRBJ1-2; D remains ambiguous. Germline lookup yields CDR1 GTSNPN and CDR2 SVGIG (reference sequence). The ends were cut back, 0 bases at V and 4 bases at J, with 6 bases in the middle. This CDR3 is 12 amino acids long.

This chain connects TRBV9 to TRBJ1-6; a weak D match, TRBD1 (6 bases). Germline CDR1 and CDR2: SGDLS and YYNGEE. V gave up 3 bases and J gave up 2 bases, with 12 bases separating them. The CDR3 runs to 16 residues. The CDR3 spells CASSEDSGPYNSPLHF. The CDR3 DNA sequence: TGTGCCAGCAGCGAGGACAGTGGCCCCTATAATTCACCCCTCCACTTT.

The chain couples TRBV6-4 to TRBJ2-7; D assignment may be TRBD1 or TRBD2 (5 bases each). V dropped 6 bases and J dropped 0 bases, with 15 bases sitting between them. Germline values: CDR1 MRHNA, CDR2 SNTAGT. There are 15 residues in the CDR3. The CDR3 nucleotides read TGTGCCAGCAGCCCCTCCGGGACGGTCTCCTACGAGCAGTACTTC. Translated: CASSPSGTVSYEQYF.

The chain recombines TRBV7-3 with TRBJ2-7; D call uncertain. Deletions cut 5 bases from V and 11 bases from J, with 19 bases between. Germline CDR1 reads SGHTA; CDR2 reads FQGTGA. The CDR3 loop spans 13 amino acids. The CDR3 sequence: CASSLDAAFTKYF. In DNA form, the CDR3 reads TGTGCCAGCAGCCTCGACGCCGCCTTTACCAAGTACTTC.

The chain links TRBV9 to TRBJ2-2; weak D call: TRBD1 (5 bases). The V and J ends lost 4 bases and 8 bases respectively, with 21 bases between them. CDR3 size: 16 residues. Germline V gives CDR1 SGDLS, CDR2 YYNGEE. DNA for the CDR3: TGTGCCAGCAGCCCCGCAACAGGTGGATTCACGGGGGAGCTGTTTTTT. Its protein product is CASSPATGGFTGELFF.

The chain uses TRBV6-4 and TRBJ2-3; 9 nucleotides align to TRBD2. The V gene end was trimmed by 3 bases and the J gene end by 0 bases; junction bases not matched to a gene: 1. Germline V gene data show CDR1 as MRHNA and CDR2 as SNTAGT. This CDR3 has 15 residues. CDR3 DNA: TGTGCCAGCAGTGAGCGGGGGGGCAGCACAGATACGCAGTATTTT. The encoded protein is CASSERGGSTDTQYF.

This chain links TRBV30 with TRBJ2-3; D tentatively fits TRBD1 or TRBD2 (5 bases each). The CDR3 runs 15 residues. V lost 1 base and J lost 4, with 15 bases in between. Germline V gene lookup returns CDR1 GTSNPN and CDR2 SVGIG (reference sequence). The CDR3 reads CAWSDGVRGADTQYF. DNA of the CDR3: TGTGCCTGGAGTGACGGTGTGAGGGGCGCAGATACGCAGTATTTT.

V is TRBV18 and J is TRBJ2-6; perhaps TRBD1 as D (5 bases). This CDR3 is 15 amino acids long. Germline loops: CDR1 KGHSH, CDR2 LQKENI. Trimming pared 3 bases from V and 2 bases from J, leaving 8 bases between. The CDR3 spells CASSPVGAGANVLTF. The CDR3 DNA is TGTGCCAGCTCACCGGTAGGGGCTGGGGCCAACGTCCTGACTTTC.

V and J are TRBV9 and TRBJ2-1, with D perhaps matching TRBD2 (6 bases). CDR1 and CDR2 (germline): SGDLS, YYNGEE. With 3 bases removed from V and 6 bases from J, the gap between germline ends came to 16 bases. CDR3 length: 15 amino acids. This CDR3 reads CASSDPGLALNEQFF. In nucleotides, the CDR3 is TGTGCCAGCAGCGACCCGGGACTTGCTCTCAATGAGCAGTTCTTC.

V is TRBV13 and J is TRBJ2-2, with 10 bases aligning to TRBD1. The germline V gene encodes CDR1 PRHDT and CDR2 FYEKMQ (reference sequence). There are 16 residues in the CDR3. Unmatched junction bases numbered 6, after V lost 5 bases and J lost 3 bases. This chain's CDR3 is CASSPTGGADTGELFF. The DNA of the CDR3 is TGTGCCAGCAGCCCGACAGGGGGCGCCGACACCGGGGAGCTGTTTTTT.

The rearrangement uses TRBV10-3 and TRBJ2-2; TRBD1 or TRBD2 may be the D gene (6 bases each). The CDR3 contains 14 residues. Trimming left V 8 bases short and J 1 base short, with 11 bases between. CDR1 and CDR2 from the germline V gene are ENHRY and SYGVKD. The CDR3 protein is CAIGGTKNTGELFF. The DNA for the CDR3 is TGTGCCATCGGAGGGACAAAGAACACCGGGGAGCTGTTTTTT.

V gene TRBV29-1 combines with J gene TRBJ2-2; TRBD1 might be the D (6 bases). V lost 6 bases, J lost 8 bases, and 16 bases lay in between. The germline V gene encodes CDR1 SQVTM and CDR2 ANQGSEA. There are 13 residues in the CDR3. CDR3 DNA sequence: TGCAGCGTGAGAATACAGGGTTCGGGGGAGCTGTTTTTT. Translation gives CSVRIQGSGELFF.

J is TRBJ2-7 and V is TRBV29-1; D possibly uses TRBD1 or TRBD2 (5 bases each). CDR3 length: 14 amino acids. The V and J ends lost 6 bases and 4 bases respectively, with 19 bases between them. Germline assignment: CDR1 SQVTM and CDR2 ANQGSEA. CDR3 residues: CSVSLIGAPYEQYF. The CDR3 bases are TGCAGCGTATCACTCATCGGGGCCCCATACGAGCAGTACTTC.

DNA for the CDR3: TGTGCCAGCAGCCAATTCGGGGCCTACGAGCAGTACTTC. Protein sequence: CASSQFGAYEQYF. This rearrangement joins TRBV7-9 to TRBJ2-7; D might be TRBD2 (5 bases). V lost 5 bases, J lost 2 bases, and 10 bases lay in between. CDR1 is SEHNR and CDR2 is FQNEAQ in the germline V gene (reference sequence). The CDR3 totals 13 residues.

The J gene is TRBJ2-5, the V gene TRBV7-9; 7 bases are a match to TRBD1. The V segment lost 5 bases and the J segment 2 bases; nucleotides outside the gene matches: 14. The germline V gene has CDR1 SEHNR and CDR2 FQNEAQ (reference sequence). The CDR3 loop spans 17 amino acids. The CDR3, as DNA: TGTGCCAGCAGCATCGAAGCCGGGACAGCGATACAAGAGACCCAGTACTTC. Residues: CASSIEAGTAIQETQYF.

The rearrangement joins TRBV6-5 to TRBJ1-2; D is undetermined. Trimming took off 0 bases at V and 6 bases at J, with 17 bases between the two ends. CDR3 length: 16 residues. The germline gives CDR1 MNHEY, CDR2 SVGAGI. CDR3 amino acids: CASSYSSPIGMDGYTF. Written as DNA, the CDR3 is TGTGCCAGCAGTTACTCGAGTCCCATAGGGATGGATGGCTACACCTTC.